A selection of T cell receptor beta chains follows, all from one sample in a study of T cell responses to AZD1222 COVID-19 vaccine. Method: immunoSEQ multiplex PCR; TCRdb's copy keeps in-frame clones and lacks some. The sample lists roughly 150,000 clones; roughly 92% were seen once. Sequencing was performed on peripheral blood, taken on day 0 of AZD1222 vaccination. The receptors here all came from an adult in good health. CDR3s include the opening cysteine and the closing phenylalanine or tryptophan. D genes are given only for firm matches. Clone size, where shown, is once, few, many, or a class for clones that have expanded.

>TRBJ1-1|TRBD1|few|TRBV28
CALQGGTGAFF
TGTGCCCTTCAGGGGGGTACTGGAGCTTTCTTT
>TRBJ2-7|.|.|TRBV27
CASSPREPYEQYF
TGTGCCAGCAGCCCCCGGGAACCCTACGAGCAGTACTTC
>TRBJ2-2|TRBD2|.|TRBV14
CASSLRAGSGDTGELFF
TGTGCCAGCAGCCTAAGAGCCGGTAGCGGGGACACCGGGGAGCTGTTTTTT
>TRBJ2-1|.|.|TRBV14
CASSLSAGPRGYNEQFF
TGTGCCAGCAGCCTAAGTGCCGGGCCGAGGGGATACAATGAGCAGTTCTTC
>TRBJ1-1|.|.|TRBV13
CASSLRVSTEAFF
TGTGCCAGCAGCTTAAGGGTTAGCACTGAAGCTTTCTTT
>TRBJ1-4|.|.|TRBV4-1
CASSQALRQRATNEKLFF
TGCGCCAGCAGCCAAGCCCTACGGCAGAGAGCAACTAATGAAAAACTGTTTTTT
>TRBJ1-5|TRBD1|.|TRBV9
CASSAGTGAWQPQHF
TGTGCCAGCAGCGCAGGGACAGGGGCTTGGCAGCCCCAGCATTTT
>TRBJ2-7|TRBD1|.|TRBV4-2
CASSQGTGGASYEQYF
TGTGCCAGCAGCCAAGGGACAGGTGGAGCCTCCTACGAGCAGTACTTC
>TRBJ1-2|.|.|TRBV3-1/TRBV3-2
CASSQVDGYYGYTF
TGTGCCAGCAGCCAAGTAGACGGATACTATGGCTACACCTTC
>TRBJ1-2|.|.|TRBV7-2
CASRADGPLLRGYTF
TGTGCCAGCAGGGCCGATGGTCCTCTCCTTCGGGGCTACACCTTC
>TRBJ2-7|TRBD1|.|TRBV19
CASSKGQVWSYEQYF
TGTGCCAGTAGTAAAGGACAGGTTTGGTCCTACGAGCAGTACTTC
>TRBJ1-2|.|.|TRBV4-1
CASSQTDVRTNYGYTF
TGCGCCAGCAGCCAGACTGACGTGCGGACTAACTATGGCTACACCTTC
>TRBJ2-1|TRBD2|once|TRBV6-1
CASGTSGSWNNEQFF
TGTGCCAGCGGGACTAGCGGGAGTTGGAATAATGAGCAGTTCTTC
>TRBJ2-1|.|.|TRBV5-1
CASSPSPDLRSYNEQFF
TGCGCCAGCAGCCCTAGCCCTGACCTTCGCTCATACAATGAGCAGTTCTTC
>TRBJ1-3|.|.|TRBV10-3
CAISESLSGNTIYF
TGTGCCATCAGTGAGTCGCTCTCTGGAAACACCATATATTTT
>TRBJ1-2|.|.|TRBV7-9
CASSLRETPGYTF
TGTGCCAGCAGCCTCCGGGAAACCCCTGGCTACACCTTC
>TRBJ1-3|.|few|TRBV18
CASSPMVVYSGNTIYF
TGTGCCAGCTCACCAATGGTGGTGTACTCTGGAAACACCATATATTTT
>TRBJ2-7|.|.|TRBV6-4
CASSPGGTGLLSYEQYF
TGTGCCAGCAGCCCGGGGGGGACAGGGCTCCTTTCCTACGAGCAGTACTTC
>TRBJ2-1|.|once|TRBV4-1
CASSHPAIPTSNEQFF
TGCGCCAGCAGCCACCCCGCCATCCCCACTTCAAATGAGCAGTTCTTC
>TRBJ2-2|.|.|TRBV7-3
CASSRGAGELFF
TGTGCCAGCAGCCGCGGGGCCGGGGAGCTGTTTTTT
>TRBJ1-2|.|.|TRBV6-5
CASSSDRRLYGYTF
TGTGCCAGCAGTTCCGACAGGAGGTTATATGGCTACACCTTC
>TRBJ2-1|.|.|TRBV5-6
CASSLPGPYNEQFF
TGTGCCAGCAGCCTTCCGGGACCCTACAATGAGCAGTTCTTC
>TRBJ2-1|TRBD1|once|TRBV11-2
CASSLDGTELNEQFF
TGTGCCAGCAGCTTAGATGGGACAGAACTCAATGAGCAGTTCTTC
>TRBJ2-5|.|.|TRBV11-3
CASSPPTSRETQYF
TGTGCCAGCAGCCCACCGACTAGTCGAGAGACCCAGTACTTC
>TRBJ1-3|TRBD1|.|TRBV10-2
CASKQGLLAGNTIYF
TGCGCCAGCAAACAGGGGCTTCTTGCTGGAAACACCATATATTTT
>TRBJ1-2|TRBD1|.|TRBV29-1
CSVKGQGDFNYGYTF
TGCAGCGTTAAAGGACAGGGGGATTTCAACTATGGCTACACCTTC
>TRBJ2-7|.|.|TRBV7-2
CASSLVMTGVQYF
TGTGCCAGCAGCTTAGTGATGACCGGGGTCCAGTACTTC
>TRBJ2-7|TRBD2|.|TRBV6-5
CASSVVAGVQEQYF
TGTGCCAGCTCCGTGGTAGCGGGAGTACAAGAGCAGTACTTC
>TRBJ2-7|.|.|TRBV5-4
CASSSYSGQGRQYF
TGTGCCAGCAGTTCTTATTCGGGACAAGGAAGGCAGTACTTC
>TRBJ2-7|TRBD1|once|TRBV6-1
CASSEGRGTGTHEQYF
TGTGCCAGCAGTGAAGGAAGGGGGACAGGGACTCACGAGCAGTACTTC
>TRBJ1-4|.|.|TRBV11-2
CASSFNRNPTNEKLFF
TGTGCCAGCAGCTTTAACAGGAATCCAACTAATGAAAAACTGTTTTTT
>TRBJ1-5|TRBD1|.|TRBV6-5
CASSPRGHNQPQHF
TGTGCCAGCAGCCCCAGGGGGCACAATCAGCCCCAGCATTTT
>TRBJ2-7|.|.|TRBV5-1
CASSLKVSSEQYF
TGCGCCAGCAGCTTGAAGGTCAGTTCGGAGCAGTACTTC
>TRBJ1-2|TRBD1|.|TRBV10-1
CASSESRTGNYGYTF
TGCGCCAGCAGTGAGTCACGGACAGGGAACTATGGCTACACCTTC
>TRBJ1-2|TRBD1|.|TRBV19
CASSIGTGNGYTF
TGTGCCAGTAGTATAGGGACAGGGAATGGCTACACCTTC
>TRBJ2-1|.|.|TRBV5-1
CASRRDVQEINEQFF
TGCGCCAGCAGACGGGACGTCCAAGAGATCAATGAGCAGTTCTTC
>TRBJ2-5|TRBD2|.|TRBV7-3
CASSLIGGLGRETQYF
TGTGCCAGCAGCTTAATTGGGGGACTAGGACGAGAGACCCAGTACTTC
>TRBJ1-5|TRBD1|.|TRBV5-8
CASRVGTGQDSNQPQHF
TGTGCCAGCAGGGTAGGGACAGGACAAGATAGCAATCAGCCCCAGCATTTT
>TRBJ2-1|TRBD2|.|TRBV19
CASSRLAGSSYNEQFF
TGTGCCAGTAGTAGGTTAGCGGGAAGCTCCTACAATGAGCAGTTCTTC
>TRBJ1-1|.|.|TRBV12-3/TRBV12-4
CASSLRENTEAFF
TGTGCCAGCAGCTTGCGGGAGAACACTGAAGCTTTCTTT
>TRBJ2-3|.|.|TRBV7-3
CASSLTASDTQYF
TGTGCCAGCAGCTTAACGGCATCAGATACGCAGTATTTT
>TRBJ2-7|.|.|TRBV9
CASTLGEVSRCYEQYF
TGTGCCAGCACCCTGGGGGAGGTGAGTAGGTGCTACGAGCAGTACTTC